Listed here are 16 T cell receptor beta chains from one sample, sequenced in a study of T cells in Graves' hyperthyroidism and ophthalmopathy. It was RNA transcripts that yielded the amplified TCR beta CDR3 regions. TCR CDR3 regions were first amplified by RT-PCR with HTBI primers. TCRdb re-analysed the multiplex PCR reads in MiXCR, keeping a single row per CDR3 protein. The sample shows approximately 210,000 distinct CDR3 sequences, under 20% of them seen only once. The sequenced sample was blood. Receptors were obtained from a middle-aged man with Graves' hyperthyroidism.

This chain connects TRBV19 to TRBJ2-2; D is unresolved. The length of the CDR3 is 11 residues. The V gene lost 2 bases and the J gene lost 8 bases, with 3 bases spanning the gap. CDR1 and CDR2 from the germline V gene are LNHDA and SQIVND (reference sequence). CDR3 sequence reads: CASSISGELFF. As DNA, the CDR3 is TGTGCCAGTAGTATATCTGGGGAGCTGTTTTTT. Filled out from reference TRBV19 and TRBJ2-2, the complete variable domain reads DGGITQSPKYLFRKEGQNVTLSCEQNLNHDAMYWYRQDPGQGLRLIYYSQIVNDFQKGDIAEGYSVSREKKESFPLTVTSAQKNPTAFYLCASSISGELFFGEGSRLTVL.

In regard to this clonotype: A read error may explain this, as a much larger clone is one base away. This chain uses TRBV18 with TRBJ2-4; TRBD1 aligns across 7 bases. Trimming at V came to 8 bases and at J to 8 bases, leaving 6 bases not matched to a gene. The CDR3 runs to 12 residues. Germline values: CDR1 KGHSH, CDR2 LQKENI. CDR3 amino acids: CASPQDRDIQYF. The CDR3 region has the DNA TGTGCCAGCCCACAAGACAGGGACATTCAGTACTTC.

This clonotype has a handful of counts. The chain carries TRBV30 and TRBJ1-3; D is uncertain. Trimming removed 2 bases from V and 4 bases from J, with 12 bases in between. In germline, CDR1 is GTSNPN, CDR2 SVGIG (reference sequence). This CDR3 is 14 amino acids long. CDR3 in DNA: TGTGCCTGGAGTATTGGGTATGCCGGAAACACCATATATTTT. Its protein is CAWSIGYAGNTIYF.

This clonotype was recorded a few times. This chain links TRBV19 with TRBJ1-2; a possible D gene is TRBD1 (6 bases). Trimming removed 0 bases at V and 4 bases at J, with 9 bases between. CDR3 length: 14 residues. Germline CDR1 reads LNHDA; CDR2 reads SQIVND (reference sequence). CDR3 in amino acids: CASSIEQGTYGYTF. CDR3 sequence (DNA): TGTGCCAGTAGTATAGAGCAGGGGACCTATGGCTACACCTTC.

This clonotype was picked up many times. The chain joins TRBV18 to TRBJ2-7; D is uncertain. Germline CDR1 is KGHSH and CDR2 is LQKENI. Between the trimmed V and J ends, which lost 6 bases and 2 bases, there was a span of 11 bases. The CDR3 is 13 residues long. This CDR3 is CASSLTDAYEQYF. CDR3 nucleotide sequence: TGTGCCAGCTCGCTGACGGATGCCTACGAGCAGTACTTC.

This clonotype was counted only a few times. The chain employs TRBV10-3 and TRBJ2-3; TRBD1 matches at 9 bases. Germline V gives CDR1 ENHRY, CDR2 SYGVKD. This CDR3 has 15 amino acids. The V gene end was trimmed by 8 bases and the J gene end by 6 bases; junction bases not matched to a gene: 12. Written as DNA, the CDR3 is TGTGCCATCGGCCGACCGGGACAGGGAGGTGATACGCAGTATTTT. Translating gives CAIGRPGQGGDTQYF.

This clonotype was counted between two and nine times. The chain links TRBV7-8 to TRBJ1-2, with 10 bases fitting TRBD1. Germline CDR1 is SGHVS and CDR2 is FQNEAQ. Trimming at V came to 5 bases and at J to 4 bases, leaving 13 bases not matched to a gene. The CDR3 runs to 17 residues. Written as DNA, the CDR3 is TGTGCCAGCAGCACTCGGGACAGGGGAATTTCAGGCTATGGCTACACCTTC. Translating gives CASSTRDRGISGYGYTF. The entire variable domain, with the rest obtained from reference TRBV7-8 and TRBJ1-2, is as follows: GAGVSQSPRYKVAKRGQDVALRCDPISGHVSLFWYQQALGQGPEFLTYFQNEAQLDKSGLPSDRFFAERPEGSVSTLKIQRTQQEDSAVYLCASSTRDRGISGYGYTFGSGTRLTVV.

The J gene is TRBJ2-6, the V gene TRBV27; D call uncertain. The V gene lost 0 bases and the J gene lost 3 bases, with 6 bases spanning the gap. The germline V gene encodes CDR1 MNHEY and CDR2 SMNVEV (reference sequence). This CDR3 is 15 amino acids long. CDR3 sequence reads: CASSLSFGGANVLTF. The CDR3 DNA follows: TGTGCCAGCAGTTTATCTTTCGGTGGGGCCAACGTCCTGACTTTC.

This clonotype was seen only a few times. V is TRBV9 and J is TRBJ2-2; D is possibly TRBD1 or TRBD2 (5 bases each). Trimming left V 2 bases short and J 4 bases short, with 15 bases between. Germline V CDR1 and CDR2: SGDLS, YYNGEE. The CDR3 contains 16 residues. The CDR3 loop is CASSVSPGTSTGELFF. Written as DNA, the CDR3 is TGTGCCAGCAGCGTGAGCCCGGGGACCTCCACCGGGGAGCTGTTTTTT.

This clonotype was counted ten times or more. V and J are TRBV28 and TRBJ1-5; perhaps TRBD1 as D (5 bases). The CDR3 length is 16 residues. V gave up 2 bases and J gave up 3 bases, with 14 bases separating them. The germline V gene has CDR1 MDHEN and CDR2 SYDVKM. Here the CDR3 reads CASSLSWGTHNQPQHF. The CDR3 DNA follows: TGTGCCAGCAGTTTAAGTTGGGGCACACACAATCAGCCCCAGCATTTT.

J is TRBJ2-1 and V is TRBV9; a weak D match, TRBD2 (6 bases). The CDR3 contains 15 residues. V was cut by 3 bases and J by 7 bases, with 17 bases left in between. Germline CDR1 reads SGDLS; CDR2 reads YYNGEE. This CDR3 reads CASSGAGLRTNEQFF. The CDR3 coding sequence is TGTGCCAGCAGCGGCGCGGGACTCCGTACTAATGAGCAGTTCTTC.

The chain links TRBV2 to TRBJ2-7; 11 positions match TRBD1. Germline V gives CDR1 SNHLY, CDR2 FYNNEI. This CDR3 spans 14 amino acids. V trimming: 6 bases; J trimming: 4 bases; junction bases outside the gene matches: 5. CDR3 in amino acids: CASSTDRGQYEQYF. The CDR3 coding sequence is TGTGCCAGCAGCACGGACAGGGGGCAATACGAGCAGTACTTC.

There are a few counts of this clonotype. The V and J genes are TRBV7-3 and TRBJ2-2; D is unclear. The germline V and J ends were trimmed by 2 bases and 6 bases, with 7 bases remaining between them. CDR1 and CDR2 (germline): SGHTA, FQGTGA. The CDR3 has 13 residues. CDR3 DNA: TGTGCCAGCAGCTTAGAGTTTTCCGGGGAGCTGTTTTTT. Protein sequence: CASSLEFSGELFF.

This clonotype was observed a few times. The genes are TRBV6-5 and TRBJ2-7, with 9 bases fitting TRBD1. Germline V gene lookup returns CDR1 MNHEY and CDR2 SVGAGI. Trimming removed 0 bases from V and 4 bases from J; junction bases left unmatched: 1. This CDR3 contains 14 residues. The CDR3 nucleotides are TGTGCCAGCAGTTACTCGACAGGGGGTTACGAGCAGTACTTC. Translated, it gives CASSYSTGGYEQYF.

The chain is built from TRBV2 and TRBJ2-5; D might be TRBD1 (5 bases). V dropped 4 bases and J dropped 4 bases, with 16 bases sitting between them. Germline V gives CDR1 SNHLY, CDR2 FYNNEI. The CDR3 runs 15 residues. Here the CDR3 DNA reads TGTGCCAGCAGTGCGTTCCGACAGAGCTCAGAGACCCAGTACTTC. It encodes CASSAFRQSSETQYF.

This clonotype was seen repeatedly, ten times or more. The rearrangement uses TRBV18 and TRBJ1-3, with TRBD1 as a possible D gene (5 bases). V was trimmed by 4 bases and J by 3 bases, leaving 13 bases between them. CDR1 and CDR2 (germline): KGHSH, LQKENI. This CDR3 region has 15 residues. CDR3 bases: TGTGCCAGCTCACTAACACAGGCCAATGGAAACACCATATATTTT. The encoded protein is CASSLTQANGNTIYF.